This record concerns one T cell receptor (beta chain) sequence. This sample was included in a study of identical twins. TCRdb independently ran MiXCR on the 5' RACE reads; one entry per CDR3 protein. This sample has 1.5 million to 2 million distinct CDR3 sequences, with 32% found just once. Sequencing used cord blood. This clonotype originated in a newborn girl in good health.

This chain's CDR3 is CASRKGYREVQFETQYF. Here the CDR3 DNA reads TGTGCCAGCAGGAAGGGATACAGGGAAGTGCAGTTTGAGACCCAGTACTTC. V gene TRBV5-6 combines with J gene TRBJ2-4; D may be TRBD1 (6 bases). The J call may be faulty, since TRBJ2-5 better matches the DNA end. CDR3 size: 17 residues. Germline CDR1 and CDR2: SGHDT and YYEEEE.